The rows below give T cell receptor beta chains drawn from one sample of a study of T cells in Graves' hyperthyroidism and ophthalmopathy. TCRdb reprocessed the multiplex PCR reads via MiXCR and lists one record per CDR3 protein. The data show hundreds of thousands of distinct CDR3 sequences, less than 25% seen once. Sequenced material: blood. These receptors all stem from a man aged 30 to 39 with Graves' ophthalmopathy. The CDR3 runs from the conserved cysteine through the conserved F or W. The D gene is left open where the match is weak. Expanded clones get a size class; other rows say once, few or many, or leave the size out.

D	V	size	J	DNA	CDR3
.	TRBV28	.	TRBJ2-1	TGTGCCAGCAGTTGGGAAGGGGGGGACAATGAGCAGTTCTTC	CASSWEGGDNEQFF
TRBD2	TRBV7-8	few	TRBJ2-7	TGTGCCAGCAGCCCTTCTAAACCGGGACTAGCGGGTGAGACCTACGAGCAGTACTTC	CASSPSKPGLAGETYEQYF
.	TRBV20-1	many	TRBJ2-1	TGCAGTGCTAGAGATCGACGAGGGCCGTACAATGAGCAGTTCTTC	CSARDRRGPYNEQFF
TRBD2	TRBV20-1	many	TRBJ2-1	TGCAGTGCCACAAGACTAGCGCCGTCCTACAATGAGCAGTTCTTC	CSATRLAPSYNEQFF
TRBD2	TRBV20-1	many	TRBJ2-7	TGCAGTGCTTCTAGACTAGCGGGGAACTACGAGCAGTACTTC	CSASRLAGNYEQYF
.	TRBV29-1	.	TRBJ2-7	TGCAGCGTTGGTGGAGGGCCCTACGAGCAGTACTTC	CSVGGGPYEQYF
TRBD2	TRBV30	few	TRBJ2-2	TGTGCCTGGAGTAGGCTAGCGGGGAACACCGGGGAGCTGTTTTTT	CAWSRLAGNTGELFF
TRBD1	TRBV28	many	TRBJ1-1	TGTGCCAGCAGTTTATGGAGATCGGGAGGGGGCCGGAACACTGAAGCTTTCTTT	CASSLWRSGGGRNTEAFF
.	TRBV6-1	once	TRBJ2-1	TGTGCCAGCAGTGAGTTTAGGTGGACAGAGTACAATGAGCAGTTCTTC	CASSEFRWTEYNEQFF
TRBD2	TRBV5-1	many	TRBJ2-1	TGCGCCACCGGACTAGCGGGATTCAATGAGCAGTTCTTC	CATGLAGFNEQFF
.	TRBV7-8	.	TRBJ1-2	TGTGCCAGCAGACCGAACCGACAGGCGGGTGGCTACACCTTC	CASRPNRQAGGYTF
.	TRBV20-1	many	TRBJ1-5	TGCAGTGCTAGGGAGCAGTCGAATCAGCCCCAGCATTTT	CSAREQSNQPQHF
TRBD2	TRBV10-3	few	TRBJ2-2	TGTGCCATCAGCGGGACTAGCGGAAACACCGGGGAGCTGTTTTTT	CAISGTSGNTGELFF
TRBD1	TRBV7-9	.	TRBJ1-6	TGTGCCAGCAGACCCCAGGGGGCGAATTCACCCCTCCACTTT	CASRPQGANSPLHF
.	TRBV7-9	many	TRBJ2-7	TGTGCCAGCAGCTTAGACGTAAACGAGCAGTACTTC	CASSLDVNEQYF
TRBD1	TRBV30	few	TRBJ2-1	TGTGCCTGGAGTCCTACGACAGGGCCAGGGGAGCAGTTCTTC	CAWSPTTGPGEQFF
TRBD2	TRBV27	few	TRBJ2-7	TGTGCCAGCAGTTTATGGAGCGGGGGACTTTACGAGCAGTACTTC	CASSLWSGGLYEQYF
.	TRBV12-3/TRBV12-4	few	TRBJ2-3	TGTGCCAGCAGGGCTAGCCTCACAGATACGCAGTATTTT	CASRASLTDTQYF
TRBD1	TRBV3-1	.	TRBJ1-1	TGTGCCAGCAGCCAAGGCTTAGACAGGGCAAGGGCTGAAGCTTTCTTT	CASSQGLDRARAEAFF
.	TRBV5-1	.	TRBJ1-3	TGCGCCAGCAGCCCGGGACCGGAAGCTGGAAACACCATATATTTT	CASSPGPEAGNTIYF
.	TRBV10-3	.	TRBJ2-4	TGTGCCATCAGTGAGGGGAACAAAAACATTCAGTACTTC	CAISEGNKNIQYF
.	TRBV7-9	few	TRBJ1-1	TGTGCCAGCAGCTTAGGAGAGGGTGGAGGCACTGAAGCTTTCTTT	CASSLGEGGGTEAFF
TRBD1	TRBV6-1	few	TRBJ2-7	TGTGCCAGTACAACCGGGACAGCGTACGAGCAGTACTTC	CASTTGTAYEQYF
TRBD2	TRBV27	.	TRBJ2-7	TGTGCCAGCAGATACACAGGGGTTGGCGCGGGAGGGCCCCACGAGCAGTACTTC	CASRYTGVGAGGPHEQYF
.	TRBV29-1	few	TRBJ1-2	TGCAGCGTTGCGGACAACCACTATGGCTACACCTTC	CSVADNHYGYTF
.	TRBV20-1	few	TRBJ1-1	TGCAGTGCTCGCCCGGACGGGCAGAACACTGAAGCTTTCTTT	CSARPDGQNTEAFF
TRBD2	TRBV28	.	TRBJ2-7	TGTGCCAGCAGTCCACGGGGGGGGGGCCGGGACTACGAGCAGTACTTC	CASSPRGGGRDYEQYF
TRBD2	TRBV5-1	few	TRBJ2-1	TGCGCCAGCAGCGCCAAATTTGGACTAGCGGGAGTGACCCCCTCGGTTTACTACAATGAGCAGTTCTTC	CASSAKFGLAGVTPSVYYNEQFF
TRBD2	TRBV3-1	few	TRBJ2-1	TGTGCCAGCAGCCTCGGGACTAGGGGACTAGAGCAGTTCTTC	CASSLGTRGLEQFF
.	TRBV7-9	few	TRBJ2-5	TGTGCCAGCAGCTTAGCGGTCGGGGGACCCGAGACCCAGTACTTC	CASSLAVGGPETQYF
TRBD1	TRBV28	.	TRBJ2-1	TGTGCCAGCCGTGGACAGGCGAAGTACAATGAGCAGTTCTTC	CASRGQAKYNEQFF
.	TRBV9	.	TRBJ2-3	TGTGCCAGCGAGCCAGGGGATGGAGATACGCAGTATTTT	CASEPGDGDTQYF
.	TRBV30	.	TRBJ1-2	TGTGCCTGGAGTGAATCGGTGGCTACAAGGGGCTACACCTTC	CAWSESVATRGYTF
TRBD1	TRBV6-2/TRBV6-3	.	TRBJ2-7	TGTGCCAGCAGTGTACAGGGGGGCTACGAGCAGTACTTC	CASSVQGGYEQYF
.	TRBV13	.	TRBJ1-1	TGTGCCAGCAGCCTACGGATGGTAATGAACACTGAAGCTTTCTTT	CASSLRMVMNTEAFF
TRBD2	TRBV20-1	.	TRBJ2-1	TGCAGTGCTAGTGCCGGGTATAGCGGGAAAGGCGATGAGCAGTTCTTC	CSASAGYSGKGDEQFF
.	TRBV28	many	TRBJ1-5	TGTGCCAGCAGTTTCGGGGAGCCCCAGCATTTT	CASSFGEPQHF
.	TRBV12-3/TRBV12-4	many	TRBJ2-1	TGTGCCAGCAGTTTTTTCAATGGCGGGGGCGGCAATGAGCAGTTCTTC	CASSFFNGGGGNEQFF
TRBD2	TRBV5-1	few	TRBJ2-5	TGCGCCAGCAGCTTGGGACCTAGCGGAAAGTACCAAGAGACCCAGTACTTC	CASSLGPSGKYQETQYF
.	TRBV7-3	few	TRBJ1-1	TGTGCCAGCAGCTTAAGGACAGAACGATCTGAAGCTTTCTTT	CASSLRTERSEAFF